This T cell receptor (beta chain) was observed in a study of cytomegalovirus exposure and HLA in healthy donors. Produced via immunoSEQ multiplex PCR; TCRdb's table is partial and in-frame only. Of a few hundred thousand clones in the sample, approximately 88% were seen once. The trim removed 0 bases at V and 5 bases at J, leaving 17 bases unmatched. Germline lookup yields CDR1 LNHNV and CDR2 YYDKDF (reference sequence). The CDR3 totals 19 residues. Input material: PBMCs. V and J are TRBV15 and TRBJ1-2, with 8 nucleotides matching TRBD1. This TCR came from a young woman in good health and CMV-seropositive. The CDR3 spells CATSRDDEPGTGRGYGYTF. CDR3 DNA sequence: TGTGCCACCAGCAGAGATGATGAACCTGGGACAGGTCGGGGATATGGCTACACCTTC. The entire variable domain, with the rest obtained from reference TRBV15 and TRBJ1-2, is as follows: DAMVIQNPRYQVTQFGKPVTLSCSQTLNHNVMYWYQQKSSQAPKLLFHYYDKDFNNEADTPDNFQSRRPNTSFCFLDIRSPGLGDTAMYLCATSRDDEPGTGRGYGYTFGSGTRLTVV.